This T cell receptor (beta chain) stems from a study of CD8 T cells in ankylosing spondylitis. Study-wide results and limits: As for the disease-linked clones, they showed a CD8+ phenotype and occurred at relatively low frequencies in peripheral blood. Some motif variants had been reported before (in reactive arthritis synovial fluid and blood). Typical of ankylosing spondylitis blood, it appeared, was a TCR beta motif of several highly homologous variants.

This clonotype was recorded once. Its specificity is unknown. A single record per CDR3 protein comes from TCRdb applying MiXCR to the 5' RACE reads. This table has more than 600,000 distinct CDR3 sequences, around a fifth appearing once. CDR3 size: 15 residues. Germline assignment: CDR1 GTSNPN and CDR2 SVGIG (reference sequence). J was trimmed by 4 bases and V by 4 bases; bases with no gene match: 8. This TCR was recovered from a male donor with ankylosing spondylitis. V usage is TRBV30 and J usage is TRBJ1-3; 9 nucleotides agree with TRBD1. Sequencing input: blood, either unsorted or a sorted T cell fraction (not recorded which). CDR3 region: CAWTHTGGSGNTIYF. The CDR3 DNA sequence: TGTGCCTGGACCCACACAGGGGGCTCAGGAAACACCATATATTTT. Based on the CDR3 plus reference TRBV30 and TRBJ1-3, the full variable domain is SQTIHQWPATLVQPVGSPLSLECTVEGTSNPNLYWYRQAAGRGLQLLFYSVGIGQISSEVPQNLSASRPQDRQFILSSKKLLLSDSGFYLCAWTHTGGSGNTIYFGEGSWLTVV.